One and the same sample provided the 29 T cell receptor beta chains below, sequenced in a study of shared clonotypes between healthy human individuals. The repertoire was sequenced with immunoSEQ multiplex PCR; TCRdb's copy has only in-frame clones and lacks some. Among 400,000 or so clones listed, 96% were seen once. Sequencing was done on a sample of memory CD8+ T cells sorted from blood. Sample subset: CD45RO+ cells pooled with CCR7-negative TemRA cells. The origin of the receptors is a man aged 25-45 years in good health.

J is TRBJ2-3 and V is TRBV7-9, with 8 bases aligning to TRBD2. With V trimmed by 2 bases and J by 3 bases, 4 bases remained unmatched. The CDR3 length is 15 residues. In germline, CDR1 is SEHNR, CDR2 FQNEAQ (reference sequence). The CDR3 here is CASSLPGGPTDTQYF. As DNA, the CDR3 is TGTGCCAGCAGCTTACCGGGAGGGCCTACAGATACGCAGTATTTT. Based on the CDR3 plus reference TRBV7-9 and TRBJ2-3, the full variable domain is DTGVSQNPRHKITKRGQNVTFRCDPISEHNRLYWYRQTLGQGPEFLTYFQNEAQLEKSRLLSDRFSAERPKGSFSTLEIQRTEQGDSAMYLCASSLPGGPTDTQYFGPGTRLTVL.

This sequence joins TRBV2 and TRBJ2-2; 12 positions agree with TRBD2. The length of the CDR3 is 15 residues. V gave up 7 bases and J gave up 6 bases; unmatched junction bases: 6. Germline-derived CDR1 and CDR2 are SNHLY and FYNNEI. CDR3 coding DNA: TGTGCCAGCACTACGACTAGCGGGAGTCCCGGGGAGCTGTTTTTT. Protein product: CASTTTSGSPGELFF.

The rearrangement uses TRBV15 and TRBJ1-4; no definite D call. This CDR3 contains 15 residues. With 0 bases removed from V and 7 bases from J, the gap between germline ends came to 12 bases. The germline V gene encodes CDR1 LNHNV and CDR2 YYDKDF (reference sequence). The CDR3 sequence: CATSRDLGPGEKLFF. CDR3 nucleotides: TGTGCCACCAGCAGAGATCTGGGTCCGGGTGAAAAACTGTTTTTT.

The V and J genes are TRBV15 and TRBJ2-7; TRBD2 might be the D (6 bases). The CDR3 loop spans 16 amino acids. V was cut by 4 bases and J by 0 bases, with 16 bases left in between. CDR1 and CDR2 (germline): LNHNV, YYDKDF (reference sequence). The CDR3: CATSTPWRGSSYEQYF. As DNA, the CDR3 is TGTGCCACCAGCACTCCGTGGCGGGGAAGCTCCTACGAGCAGTACTTC. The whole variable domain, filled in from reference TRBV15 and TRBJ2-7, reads DAMVIQNPRYQVTQFGKPVTLSCSQTLNHNVMYWYQQKSSQAPKLLFHYYDKDFNNEADTPDNFQSRRPNTSFCFLDIRSPGLGDTAMYLCATSTPWRGSSYEQYFGPGTRLTVT.

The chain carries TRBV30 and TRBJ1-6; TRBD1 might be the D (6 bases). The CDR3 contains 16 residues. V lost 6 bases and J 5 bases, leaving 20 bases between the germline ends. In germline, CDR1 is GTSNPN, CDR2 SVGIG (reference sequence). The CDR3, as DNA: TGTGCCTGCTCCCCTCAGGGGCGCAAAAATAATTCACCCCTCCACTTT. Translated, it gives CACSPQGRKNNSPLHF.

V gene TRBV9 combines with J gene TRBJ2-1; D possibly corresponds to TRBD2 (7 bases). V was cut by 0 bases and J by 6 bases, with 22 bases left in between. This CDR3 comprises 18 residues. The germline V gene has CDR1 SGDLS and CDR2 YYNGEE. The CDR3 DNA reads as TGTGCCAGCAGCGTAGCTGGGACGGGAGGAGGGGGACGCAATGAGCAGTTCTTC. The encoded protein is CASSVAGTGGGGRNEQFF.

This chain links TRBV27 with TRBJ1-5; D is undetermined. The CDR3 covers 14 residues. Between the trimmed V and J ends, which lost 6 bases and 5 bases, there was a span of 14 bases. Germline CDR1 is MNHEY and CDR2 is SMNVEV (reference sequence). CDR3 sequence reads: CASRPGQPHQPQHF. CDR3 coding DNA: TGTGCCAGCAGGCCCGGGCAGCCCCATCAGCCCCAGCATTTT.

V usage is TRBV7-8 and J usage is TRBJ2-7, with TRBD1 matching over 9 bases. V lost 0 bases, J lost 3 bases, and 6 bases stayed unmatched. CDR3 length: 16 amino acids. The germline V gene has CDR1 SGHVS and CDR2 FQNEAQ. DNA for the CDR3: TGTGCCAGCAGCTTAGCTCGGGACAGGGTCGTCTACGAGCAGTACTTC. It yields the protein CASSLARDRVVYEQYF.

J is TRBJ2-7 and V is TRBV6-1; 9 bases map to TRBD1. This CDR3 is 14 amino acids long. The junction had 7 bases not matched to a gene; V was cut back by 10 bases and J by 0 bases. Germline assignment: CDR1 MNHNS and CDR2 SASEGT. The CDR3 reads CATRTGQGSYEQYF. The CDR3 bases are TGTGCCACCAGAACGGGACAGGGCTCCTACGAGCAGTACTTC.

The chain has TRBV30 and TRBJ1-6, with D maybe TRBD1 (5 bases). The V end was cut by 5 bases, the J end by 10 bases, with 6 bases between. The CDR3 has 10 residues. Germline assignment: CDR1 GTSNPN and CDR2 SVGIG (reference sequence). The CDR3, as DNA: TGTGCCTGGGGGGACTCACCCCTCCACTTT. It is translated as CAWGDSPLHF.

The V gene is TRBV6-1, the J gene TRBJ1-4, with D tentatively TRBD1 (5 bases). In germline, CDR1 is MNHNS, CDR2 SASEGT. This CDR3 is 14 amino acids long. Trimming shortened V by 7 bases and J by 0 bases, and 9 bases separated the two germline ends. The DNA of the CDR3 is TGTGCCAGCAACACAGGAGCAACTAATGAAAAACTGTTTTTT. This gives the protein CASNTGATNEKLFF.

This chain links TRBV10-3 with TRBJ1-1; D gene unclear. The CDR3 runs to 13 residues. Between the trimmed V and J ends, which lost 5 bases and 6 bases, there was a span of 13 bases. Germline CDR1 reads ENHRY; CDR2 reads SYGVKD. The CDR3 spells CAISKEEVAEAFF. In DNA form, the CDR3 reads TGTGCCATCAGTAAGGAGGAGGTCGCTGAAGCTTTCTTT.

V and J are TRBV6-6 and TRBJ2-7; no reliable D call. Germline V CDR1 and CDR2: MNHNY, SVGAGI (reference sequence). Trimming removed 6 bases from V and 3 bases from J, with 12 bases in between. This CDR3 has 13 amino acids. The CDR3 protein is CASRESVYYEQYF. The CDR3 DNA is TGTGCCAGCAGAGAGTCAGTTTACTACGAGCAGTACTTC.

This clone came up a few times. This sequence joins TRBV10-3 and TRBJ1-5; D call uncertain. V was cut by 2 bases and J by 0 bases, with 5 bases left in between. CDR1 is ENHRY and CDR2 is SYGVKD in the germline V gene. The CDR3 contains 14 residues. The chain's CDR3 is CAISEGPSNQPQHF. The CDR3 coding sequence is TGTGCCATCAGTGAGGGTCCTAGCAATCAGCCCCAGCATTTT.

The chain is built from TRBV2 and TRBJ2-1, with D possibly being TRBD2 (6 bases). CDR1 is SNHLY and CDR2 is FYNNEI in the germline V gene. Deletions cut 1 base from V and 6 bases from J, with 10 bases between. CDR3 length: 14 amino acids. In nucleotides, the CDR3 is TGTGCCAGCAGTGAAGGGACTATACTCAATGAGCAGTTCTTC. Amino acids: CASSEGTILNEQFF.

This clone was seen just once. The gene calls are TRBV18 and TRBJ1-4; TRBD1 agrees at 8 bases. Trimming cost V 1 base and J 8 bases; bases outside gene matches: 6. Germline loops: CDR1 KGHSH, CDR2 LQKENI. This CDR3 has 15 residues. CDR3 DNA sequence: TGTGCCAGCTCACCACTGGGGACAGGAGGGGAAAAACTGTTTTTT. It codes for CASSPLGTGGEKLFF.

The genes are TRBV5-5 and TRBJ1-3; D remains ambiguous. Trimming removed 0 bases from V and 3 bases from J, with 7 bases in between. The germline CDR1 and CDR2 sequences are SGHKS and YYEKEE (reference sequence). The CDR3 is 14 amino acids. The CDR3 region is CASSLGPVGNTIYF. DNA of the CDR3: TGTGCCAGCAGCTTGGGGCCAGTTGGAAACACCATATATTTT.

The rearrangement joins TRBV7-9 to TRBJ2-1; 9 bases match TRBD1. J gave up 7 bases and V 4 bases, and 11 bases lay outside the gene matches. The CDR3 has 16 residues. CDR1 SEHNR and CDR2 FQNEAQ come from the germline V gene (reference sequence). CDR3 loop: CASSSRGTGRWNEQFF. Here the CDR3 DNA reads TGTGCCAGCAGCTCGCGTGGGACAGGGAGGTGGAATGAGCAGTTCTTC.

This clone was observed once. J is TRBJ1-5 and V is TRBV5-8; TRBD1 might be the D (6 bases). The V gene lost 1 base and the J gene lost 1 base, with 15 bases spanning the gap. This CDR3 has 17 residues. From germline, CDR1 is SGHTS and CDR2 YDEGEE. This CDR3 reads CASSLLATGRSNQPQHF. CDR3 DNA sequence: TGTGCCAGCAGCTTGTTGGCAACAGGGCGAAGCAATCAGCCCCAGCATTTT.

CDR3 loop: CASSRPGLAGVGEQFF. CDR3 DNA sequence: TGTGCCAGCAGTCGGCCGGGACTAGCGGGAGTGGGAGAGCAGTTCTTC. The V and J genes are TRBV28 and TRBJ2-1; 14 bases agree with TRBD2. Losses at the gene ends were 5 bases for V and 10 bases for J; bases not matched to a gene: 10. The CDR3 consists of 16 residues. Germline-derived CDR1 and CDR2 are MDHEN and SYDVKM.

CDR3 in amino acids: CASSRTPGREAGELFF. For the CDR3, the DNA is TGTGCCAGCAGCCGAACGCCGGGCAGGGAGGCCGGGGAGCTGTTTTTT. The rearrangement joins TRBV11-1 to TRBJ2-2, with D perhaps matching TRBD2 (6 bases). Per germline, CDR1 SGHAT and CDR2 FQDESV (reference sequence). V was cut by 5 bases and J by 6 bases, with 19 bases left in between. This CDR3 spans 16 amino acids.

As DNA, the CDR3 is TGTGCCACCCTACCGGGACTAGCTCAAGATACGCAGTATTTT. Translation: CATLPGLAQDTQYF. This chain connects TRBV2 to TRBJ2-3; 9 nucleotides line up with TRBD2. The CDR3 consists of 14 residues. The V and J ends lost 10 bases and 5 bases, in that order; junction bases with no gene match: 10. Germline CDR1 and CDR2: SNHLY and FYNNEI. The full variable domain, its missing parts supplied by reference TRBV2 and TRBJ2-3, is EPEVTQTPSHQVTQMGQEVILRCVPISNHLYFYWYRQILGQKVEFLVSFYNNEISEKSEIFDDQFSVERPDGSNFTLKIRSTKLEDSAMYFCATLPGLAQDTQYFGPGTRLTVL.

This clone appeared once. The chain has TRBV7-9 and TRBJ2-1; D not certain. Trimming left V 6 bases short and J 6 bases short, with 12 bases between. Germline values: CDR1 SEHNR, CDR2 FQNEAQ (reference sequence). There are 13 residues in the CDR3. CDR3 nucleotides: TGTGCCAGCAGTCGCGAGGCGCTCAATGAGCAGTTCTTC. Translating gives CASSREALNEQFF.

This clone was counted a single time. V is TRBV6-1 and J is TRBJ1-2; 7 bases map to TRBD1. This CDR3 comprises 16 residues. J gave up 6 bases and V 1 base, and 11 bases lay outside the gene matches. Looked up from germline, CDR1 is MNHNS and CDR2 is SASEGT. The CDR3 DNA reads TGTGCCAGCAGTGAAGATTGGGGGAGGGGGCGTGATGGCTACACCTTC. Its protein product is CASSEDWGRGRDGYTF.

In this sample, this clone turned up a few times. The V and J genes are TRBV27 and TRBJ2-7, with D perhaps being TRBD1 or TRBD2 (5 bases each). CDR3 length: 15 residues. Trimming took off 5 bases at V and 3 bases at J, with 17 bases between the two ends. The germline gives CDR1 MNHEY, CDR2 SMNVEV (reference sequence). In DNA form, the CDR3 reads TGTGCCAGCAGTGGGACCCGAATGGGCATCTACGAGCAGTACTTC. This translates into CASSGTRMGIYEQYF.

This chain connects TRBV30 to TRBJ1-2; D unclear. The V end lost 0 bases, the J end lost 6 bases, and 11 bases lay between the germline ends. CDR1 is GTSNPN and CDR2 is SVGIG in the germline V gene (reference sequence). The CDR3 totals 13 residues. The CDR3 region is CAWSVEIAHGYTF. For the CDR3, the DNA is TGTGCCTGGAGTGTAGAGATTGCCCATGGCTACACCTTC.

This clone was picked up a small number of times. The CDR3 sequence is CASSSALLSYEQYF. The CDR3, as DNA: TGTGCCAGCAGCTCCGCCCTCCTCTCCTACGAGCAGTACTTC. The genes are TRBV28 and TRBJ2-7; D unresolved. CDR3 size: 14 residues. Between the trimmed V and J ends, which lost 6 bases and 0 bases, there was a span of 12 bases. CDR1 is MDHEN and CDR2 is SYDVKM in the germline V gene.

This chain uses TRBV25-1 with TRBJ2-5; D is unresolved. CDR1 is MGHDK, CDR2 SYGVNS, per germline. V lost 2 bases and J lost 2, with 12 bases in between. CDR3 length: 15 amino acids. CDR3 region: CASSEVGRFQETQYF. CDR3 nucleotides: TGTGCCAGCAGTGAAGTCGGACGGTTTCAAGAGACCCAGTACTTC.

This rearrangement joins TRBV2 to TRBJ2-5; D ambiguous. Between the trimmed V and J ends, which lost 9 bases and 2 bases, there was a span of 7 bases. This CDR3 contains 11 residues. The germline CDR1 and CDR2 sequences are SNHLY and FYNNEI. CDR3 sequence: CARGIQETQYF. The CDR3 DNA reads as TGTGCCAGGGGAATACAAGAGACCCAGTACTTC.